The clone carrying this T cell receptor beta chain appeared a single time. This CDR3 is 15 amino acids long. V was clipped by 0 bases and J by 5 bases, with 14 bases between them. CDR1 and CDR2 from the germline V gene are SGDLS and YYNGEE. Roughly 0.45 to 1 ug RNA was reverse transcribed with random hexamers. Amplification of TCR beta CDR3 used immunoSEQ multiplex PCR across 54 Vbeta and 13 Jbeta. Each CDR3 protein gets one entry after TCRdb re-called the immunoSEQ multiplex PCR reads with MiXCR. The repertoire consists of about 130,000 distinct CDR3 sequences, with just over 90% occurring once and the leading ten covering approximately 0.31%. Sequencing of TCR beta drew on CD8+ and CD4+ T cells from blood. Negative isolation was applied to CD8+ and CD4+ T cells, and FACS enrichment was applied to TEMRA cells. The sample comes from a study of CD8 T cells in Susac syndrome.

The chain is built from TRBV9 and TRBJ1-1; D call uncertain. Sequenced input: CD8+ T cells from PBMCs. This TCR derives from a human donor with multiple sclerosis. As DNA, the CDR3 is TGTGCCAGCAGCGTAGACCCCCGAACATCGACTGAAGCTTTCTTT. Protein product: CASSVDPRTSTEAFF. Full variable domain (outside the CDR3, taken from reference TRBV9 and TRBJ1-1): DSGVTQTPKHLITATGQRVTLRCSPRSGDLSVYWYQQSLDQGLQFLIQYYNGEERAKGNILERFSAQQFPDLHSELNLSSLELGDSALYFCASSVDPRTSTEAFFGQGTRLTVV.